What follows are 16 T cell receptor beta chains derived from one specimen sequenced in a study of control samples from healthy donors and cancer patients. The protocol was immunoSEQ multiplex PCR, while the TCRdb copy is restricted to in-frame clones and leaves out a portion. The table includes about 98,000 clones, about 91% detected once. Input material: blood. The origin of the receptors is a woman between 18 and 30 years old in good health.

The rearrangement joins TRBV7-9 to TRBJ1-2; a possible D gene is TRBD1 (5 bases). Germline V gives CDR1 SEHNR, CDR2 FQNEAQ (reference sequence). Trimming took 7 bases from V and 3 from J, leaving 18 bases between them. The CDR3 totals 15 residues. The CDR3 region has the DNA TGTGCCAGCACTAAAGGCGAGACAGTAGACTATGGCTACACCTTC. It yields the protein CASTKGETVDYGYTF.

The CDR3 DNA sequence: TGTGCCAGCAGCGCAGTGAGGGTTTTCGGGGAGCTGTTTTTT. Translated, it gives CASSAVRVFGELFF. The rearrangement uses TRBV13 and TRBJ2-2; tentatively, D is TRBD2 (5 bases). Trimming removed 5 bases at V and 7 bases at J, with 14 bases between. CDR1 and CDR2 from the germline V gene are PRHDT and FYEKMQ (reference sequence). This CDR3 is built from 14 residues.

The chain has TRBV3-1 (or the pseudogene TRBV3-2) and TRBJ2-1, with 12 bases aligning to TRBD2. The CDR3 totals 15 residues. The J segment lost 4 bases and the V segment lost 4 bases, leaving 2 bases of the junction unmatched. Germline-derived CDR1 and CDR2 are LGHDT and YNNKEL (reference sequence). DNA of the CDR3: TGTGCCAGCAGCCCTGGACTAGCGGGGTACAATGAGCAGTTCTTC. It translates to CASSPGLAGYNEQFF.

This clone has only one observation. The chain recombines TRBV7-9 with TRBJ2-5; TRBD2 aligns across 11 bases. The CDR3 sequence is 15 residues long. Per the germline V gene, CDR1 is SEHNR and CDR2 is FQNEAQ (reference sequence). The trim removed 3 bases at V and 3 bases at J, leaving 3 bases unmatched. The CDR3, as DNA: TGTGCCAGCAGCTTCCCGACTAGCGGGGAAGAGACCCAGTACTTC. Its protein is CASSFPTSGEETQYF.

The CDR3 DNA is TGTGCCAGCACGAGGGGCACGAACACTGAAGCTTTCTTT. Translation gives CASTRGTNTEAFF. This rearrangement joins TRBV6-5 to TRBJ1-1, with D possibly TRBD1 on 5 matching bases. The CDR3 contains 13 residues. Deletions cut 7 bases from V and 1 base from J, with 10 bases between. From germline, CDR1 is MNHEY and CDR2 SVGAGI.

This chain links TRBV10-2 with TRBJ1-6; D may be TRBD1 (6 bases). CDR1 is WSHSY, CDR2 SAAADI, per germline. This CDR3 is built from 15 residues. The V gene lost 0 bases and the J gene lost 4 bases, with 7 bases spanning the gap. CDR3 residues: CASSESGGYNSPLHF. The CDR3 DNA follows: TGCGCCAGCAGTGAGTCAGGGGGTTATAATTCACCCCTCCACTTT.

The chain employs TRBV11-2 and TRBJ1-2; the match to TRBD1 covers 9 bases. V was pared by 5 bases and J by 5 bases, with 6 bases of the junction left unmatched. This CDR3 contains 14 residues. In germline, CDR1 is SGHAT, CDR2 FQNNGV. CDR3 sequence reads: CASSIEGQGYGYTF. The DNA of the CDR3 is TGTGCCAGCAGCATCGAGGGACAGGGTTATGGCTACACCTTC.

The V gene is TRBV11-3, the J gene TRBJ1-2; 7 nucleotides line up with TRBD1. The germline V gene encodes CDR1 SGHNT and CDR2 YENEEA. This CDR3 is 14 amino acids long. The junction had 4 bases not matched to a gene; V was cut back by 4 bases and J by 2 bases. The CDR3 loop is CASSSRTGNYGYTF. As DNA, the CDR3 is TGTGCCAGCAGCTCCCGGACAGGAAACTATGGCTACACCTTC.

V is TRBV6-5 and J is TRBJ1-3, with no clear D. Germline V gives CDR1 MNHEY, CDR2 SVGAGI. The CDR3 sequence is 15 residues long. V lost 2 bases and J lost 0, with 8 bases in between. The CDR3 coding sequence is TGTGCCAGCAGTTACAGGCCGGGCTCTGGAAACACCATATATTTT. Protein sequence: CASSYRPGSGNTIYF.

This clone has a single count. This chain uses TRBV7-8 with TRBJ2-3; a weak D match, TRBD2 (6 bases). The CDR3 is made up of 17 amino acids. Germline-derived CDR1 and CDR2 are SGHVS and FQNEAQ. Trimming took off 4 bases at V and 6 bases at J, with 23 bases between the two ends. Here the CDR3 reads CASSWPGLRPFYDTQYF. The CDR3 coding sequence is TGTGCCAGCAGCTGGCCGGGACTCCGGCCCTTTTACGATACGCAGTATTTT.

This sequence joins TRBV3-1 (or the pseudogene TRBV3-2) and TRBJ1-6, with unresolved D. V lost 8 bases to trimming and J lost 7 bases, with 15 bases between them. The germline CDR1 and CDR2 sequences are LGHDT and YNNKEL (reference sequence). The CDR3 consists of 14 residues. The CDR3 DNA follows: TGTGCCAGCGGTTACAAGGGTTCCAATTCACCCCTCCACTTT. Amino acid sequence: CASGYKGSNSPLHF.

The J gene is TRBJ2-1, the V gene TRBV28, with 14 bases that match TRBD2. The CDR3 runs to 18 residues. V shed 5 bases, J shed 0 bases, and the junction held 6 bases outside the gene matches. CDR1 and CDR2 (germline): MDHEN, SYDVKM. The CDR3 nucleotides read TGTGCCAGCAGTGGCTGGACTAGCGGGAGGAGCTCCTACAATGAGCAGTTCTTC. Its translation is CASSGWTSGRSSYNEQFF. Filled out from reference TRBV28 and TRBJ2-1, the complete variable domain reads DVKVTQSSRYLVKRTGEKVFLECVQDMDHENMFWYRQDPGLGLRLIYFSYDVKMKEKGDIPEGYSVSREKKERFSLILESASTNQTSMYLCASSGWTSGRSSYNEQFFGPGTRLTVL.

This chain uses TRBV6-4 with TRBJ2-2, with D uncertain. Trimming removed 0 bases at V and 3 bases at J, with 5 bases between. CDR1 is MRHNA, CDR2 SNTAGT, per germline. This CDR3 spans 14 amino acids. CDR3 loop: CASSDSRHTGELFF. In DNA form, the CDR3 reads TGTGCCAGCAGTGACTCGAGACACACCGGGGAGCTGTTTTTT.

This clone has only one observation. The chain is built from TRBV11-2 and TRBJ2-5, with D uncertain. Germline lookup yields CDR1 SGHAT and CDR2 FQNNGV. V gave up 1 base and J gave up 0 bases, with 6 bases separating them. The CDR3 totals 14 residues. The CDR3 bases are TGTGCCAGCAGCTTAGGGGCGTACCAAGAGACCCAGTACTTC. Amino acids: CASSLGAYQETQYF.

This rearrangement joins TRBV28 to TRBJ1-2, with a tentative D call TRBD1 (6 bases). This CDR3 has 13 amino acids. Deletions cut 4 bases from V and 2 bases from J, with 8 bases between. Germline CDR1 is MDHEN and CDR2 is SYDVKM. CDR3 DNA: TGTGCCAGCAGTTCTGGGGGCAACTATGGCTACACCTTC. Translating gives CASSSGGNYGYTF.

This rearrangement joins TRBV19 to TRBJ1-5; weak D call: TRBD1 (6 bases). The CDR3 extends over 12 amino acids. Germline V lookup: CDR1 LNHDA, CDR2 SQIVND (reference sequence). V shed 3 bases and J shed 7 bases, with 7 bases lying between them. The DNA for the CDR3 is TGTGCCAGTAGTATTGGGGGCCAGCCCCAGCATTTT. It translates to CASSIGGQPQHF.